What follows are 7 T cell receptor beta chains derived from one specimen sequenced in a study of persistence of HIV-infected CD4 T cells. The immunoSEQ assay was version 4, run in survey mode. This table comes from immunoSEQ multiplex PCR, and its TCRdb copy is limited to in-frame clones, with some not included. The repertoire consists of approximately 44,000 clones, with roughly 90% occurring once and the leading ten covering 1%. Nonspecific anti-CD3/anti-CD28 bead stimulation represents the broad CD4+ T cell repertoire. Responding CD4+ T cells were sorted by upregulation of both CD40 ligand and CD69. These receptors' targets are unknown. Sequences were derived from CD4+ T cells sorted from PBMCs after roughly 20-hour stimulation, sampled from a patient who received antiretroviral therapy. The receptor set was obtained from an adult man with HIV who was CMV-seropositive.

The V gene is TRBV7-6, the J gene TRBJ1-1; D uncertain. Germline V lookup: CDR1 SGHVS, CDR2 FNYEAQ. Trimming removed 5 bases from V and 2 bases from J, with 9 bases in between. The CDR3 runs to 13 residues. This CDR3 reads CASSEDVNTEAFF. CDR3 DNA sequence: TGTGCCAGCAGCGAGGACGTCAACACTGAAGCTTTCTTT.

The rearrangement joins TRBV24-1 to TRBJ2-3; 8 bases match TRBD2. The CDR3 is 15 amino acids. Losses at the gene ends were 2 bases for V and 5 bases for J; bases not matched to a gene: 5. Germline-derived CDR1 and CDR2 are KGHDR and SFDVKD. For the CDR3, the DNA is TGTGCCACCAGTGATTCCGGGGGGGCTAGAGATACGCAGTATTTT. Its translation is CATSDSGGARDTQYF.

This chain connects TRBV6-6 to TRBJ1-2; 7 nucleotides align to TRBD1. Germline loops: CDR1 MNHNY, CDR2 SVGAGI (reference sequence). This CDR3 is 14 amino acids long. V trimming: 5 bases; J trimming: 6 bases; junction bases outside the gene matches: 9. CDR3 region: CASSSPTGRNGYTF. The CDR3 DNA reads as TGTGCCAGCAGTAGCCCGACAGGGAGGAATGGCTACACCTTC.

The CDR3 bases are TGTGCCAGCAGGGGGGGATCCTATAGCAATCAGCCCCAGCATTTT. Protein sequence: CASRGGSYSNQPQHF. The chain links TRBV6-5 to TRBJ1-5, with D possibly matching TRBD1 (5 bases). This CDR3 comprises 15 residues. Trimming pared 6 bases from V and 0 bases from J, leaving 12 bases between. Per the germline V gene, CDR1 is MNHEY and CDR2 is SVGAGI.

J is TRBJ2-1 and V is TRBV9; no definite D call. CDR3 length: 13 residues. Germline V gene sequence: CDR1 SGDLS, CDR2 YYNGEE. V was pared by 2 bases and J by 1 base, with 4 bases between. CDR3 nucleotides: TGTGCCAGCAGCGTTCGATCCTACAATGAGCAGTTCTTC. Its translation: CASSVRSYNEQFF.

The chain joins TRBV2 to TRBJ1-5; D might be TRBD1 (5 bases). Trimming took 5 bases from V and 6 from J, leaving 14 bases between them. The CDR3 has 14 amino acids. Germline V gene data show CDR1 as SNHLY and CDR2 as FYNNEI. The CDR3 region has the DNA TGTGCCAGCAGTTCCGACGGGGACGGTCAGCCCCAGCATTTT. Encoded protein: CASSSDGDGQPQHF.

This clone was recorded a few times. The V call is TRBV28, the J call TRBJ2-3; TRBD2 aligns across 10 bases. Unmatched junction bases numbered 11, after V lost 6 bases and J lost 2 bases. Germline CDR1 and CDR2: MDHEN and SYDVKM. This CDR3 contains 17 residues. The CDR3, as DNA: TGTGCCAGCAGACCTCATTTAGCGGGGGGCTCCACAGATACGCAGTATTTT. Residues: CASRPHLAGGSTDTQYF.